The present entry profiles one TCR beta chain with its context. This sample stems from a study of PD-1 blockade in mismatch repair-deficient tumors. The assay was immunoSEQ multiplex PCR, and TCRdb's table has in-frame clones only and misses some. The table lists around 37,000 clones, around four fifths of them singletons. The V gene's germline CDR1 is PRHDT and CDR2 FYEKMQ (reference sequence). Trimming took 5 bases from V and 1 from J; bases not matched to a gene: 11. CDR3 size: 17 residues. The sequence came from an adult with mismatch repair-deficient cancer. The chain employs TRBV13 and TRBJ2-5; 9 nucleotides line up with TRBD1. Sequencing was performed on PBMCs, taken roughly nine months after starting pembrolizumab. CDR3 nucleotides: TGTGCCAGCAGCGACTGGGACAGGGTAACCCCCCAAGAGACCCAGTACTTC. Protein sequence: CASSDWDRVTPQETQYF.